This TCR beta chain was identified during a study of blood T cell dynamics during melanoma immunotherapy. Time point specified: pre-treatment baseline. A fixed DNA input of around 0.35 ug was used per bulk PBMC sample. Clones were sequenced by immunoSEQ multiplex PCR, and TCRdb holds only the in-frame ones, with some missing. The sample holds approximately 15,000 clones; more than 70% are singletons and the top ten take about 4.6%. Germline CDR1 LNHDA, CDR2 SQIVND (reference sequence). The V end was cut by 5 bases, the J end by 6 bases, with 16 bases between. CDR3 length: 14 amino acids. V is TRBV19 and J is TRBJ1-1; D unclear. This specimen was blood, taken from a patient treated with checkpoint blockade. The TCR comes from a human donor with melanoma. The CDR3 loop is CASSSDMWGAEAFF. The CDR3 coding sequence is TGTGCCAGTAGTTCGGATATGTGGGGTGCTGAAGCTTTCTTT.